Following are 19 T cell receptor beta chains from one sample sequenced in a study of sequential checkpoint blockade in melanoma. Specified treatment: randomized to nivolumab then ipilimumab (arm A) or the reverse (arm B). TCRdb keeps only in-frame clones here, not all; method: immunoSEQ multiplex PCR. The sample has thousands of clones, 28% seen once; the top ten hold 20% to 25%. Sequences were derived from tumor tissue (inferred from file names), sampled from a patient given nivolumab and ipilimumab in sequence. The receptors here all came from a human donor with melanoma.

This clone was recorded only once. V usage is TRBV18 and J usage is TRBJ2-4, with 8 bases matching TRBD2. The trim removed 5 bases at V and 5 bases at J, leaving 23 bases unmatched. The CDR3 is made up of 20 amino acids. The V gene's germline CDR1 is KGHSH and CDR2 LQKENI. This CDR3 reads CASSSLQREKGFVGENIQYF. CDR3 DNA sequence: TGTGCCAGCTCATCGCTACAGCGGGAGAAGGGATTCGTGGGCGAAAACATTCAGTACTTC.

This clone appeared many times. The chain joins TRBV6-8 to TRBJ2-7, with D perhaps matching TRBD1 (6 bases). V lost 5 bases and J 4 bases, leaving 9 bases between the germline ends. CDR3 size: 12 residues. CDR1 is MNHGY and CDR2 is SAAAGT in the germline V gene. CDR3 DNA: TGTGCCAGCAGTCAACAGGGTTACGAGCAGTACTTC. Translating gives CASSQQGYEQYF.

This clone has only a few counts. V and J are TRBV11-3 and TRBJ1-3; the D gene is possibly TRBD1 (5 bases). The CDR3 has 16 residues. Germline V gene sequence: CDR1 SGHNT, CDR2 YENEEA. V gave up 3 bases and J gave up 0 bases, with 12 bases separating them. In DNA, the CDR3 is TGTGCCAGCAGCTTTTCAGGACAAAACTCTGGAAACACCATATATTTT. Protein: CASSFSGQNSGNTIYF.

The rearrangement joins TRBV6-8 to TRBJ2-7; D perhaps matches TRBD2 (6 bases). Trimming took off 6 bases at V and 0 bases at J, with 15 bases between the two ends. From germline, CDR1 is MNHGY and CDR2 SAAAGT. The CDR3 sequence is 15 residues long. The CDR3, as DNA: TGTGCCAGCAGCTTGGACGGGGGACCCTCCTACGAGCAGTACTTC. As protein: CASSLDGGPSYEQYF.

This clone was recorded a few times. V usage is TRBV28 and J usage is TRBJ2-7, with 8 bases that match TRBD2. In germline, CDR1 is MDHEN, CDR2 SYDVKM. The CDR3 extends over 14 amino acids. V lost 8 bases, J lost 5 bases, and 11 bases stayed unmatched. The CDR3 bases are TGTGCCAGCGCCACGGGAGGGTCAGGTAACGAGCAGTACTTC. Its translation: CASATGGSGNEQYF.

This clone was counted only a few times. The chain carries TRBV5-1 and TRBJ2-1; D is unresolved. Germline assignment: CDR1 SGHRS and CDR2 YFSETQ. The CDR3 runs to 15 residues. Deletions cut 1 base from V and 0 bases from J, with 8 bases between. The CDR3 DNA is TGCGCCAGCAGCTTGAGGTTGAGCTCCTACAATGAGCAGTTCTTC. The encoded protein is CASSLRLSSYNEQFF.

The chain is built from TRBV9 and TRBJ2-5, with D possibly TRBD1 on 5 matching bases. The CDR3 contains 15 residues. V shed 0 bases and J shed 1 base, with 10 bases lying between them. Germline lookup yields CDR1 SGDLS and CDR2 YYNGEE. The CDR3 nucleotides read TGTGCCAGCAGCGTAGGTGGGGCTACCCAAGAGACCCAGTACTTC. Translating it yields CASSVGGATQETQYF.

This clone was picked up a small number of times. CDR3 nucleotide sequence: TGTGCCAGCAGTCTAGGACTCGAGCAGTACTTC. Amino acid sequence: CASSLGLEQYF. The rearrangement uses TRBV6-7 and TRBJ2-7, with a tentative D call TRBD2 (5 bases). TRBV6-7 qualifies as an ORF whose function is uncertain. CDR3 length: 11 amino acids. V dropped 5 bases and J dropped 6 bases, with 8 bases sitting between them.

This clone was counted at least ten times. The rearrangement joins TRBV6-8 to TRBJ1-2, with 8 bases matching TRBD1. V shed 0 bases and J 4 bases; nucleotides not matched to a gene: 7. Germline loops: CDR1 MNHGY, CDR2 SAAAGT. CDR3 size: 16 residues. CDR3 loop: CASSYSGQGPPYGYTF. CDR3 nucleotides: TGTGCCAGCAGTTACTCAGGACAGGGACCCCCCTATGGCTACACCTTC.

This clone was counted a few times. The chain uses TRBV11-3 and TRBJ2-3; D may be TRBD2 (6 bases). The germline V gene has CDR1 SGHNT and CDR2 YENEEA. V dropped 5 bases and J dropped 8 bases, with 23 bases sitting between them. This CDR3 is 16 amino acids long. This CDR3 is CASSQSTGTREVTQYF. The CDR3 DNA follows: TGTGCCAGCAGCCAGAGCACCGGGACTCGAGAAGTTACGCAGTATTTT.

A word on this clone: A read error may produce the germline difference seen at one junction end. The chain carries TRBV6-8 and TRBJ2-2; TRBD2 agrees at 10 bases. Per the germline V gene, CDR1 is MNHGY and CDR2 is SAAAGT. The CDR3 runs 15 residues. CDR3 residues: CAISSGRLDTGELFF. The CDR3 DNA reads as TGTGCCATCAGTAGCGGGAGGTTGGACACCGGGGAGCTGTTTTTT.

This clone was seen only a few times. The rearrangement uses TRBV6-8 and TRBJ2-7, with 9 bases identical to TRBD1. After removal of 8 bases from V and 0 bases from J, the junction contained 5 bases not matched to a gene. This CDR3 is 14 amino acids long. Germline V gives CDR1 MNHGY, CDR2 SAAAGT. As DNA, the CDR3 is TGTGCCAGCCAGGGACAGGGAAACTCCTACGAGCAGTACTTC. It encodes CASQGQGNSYEQYF.

The sample holds many counts of this clone. The chain joins TRBV6-8 to TRBJ1-5; D is possibly TRBD1 (5 bases). V was pared by 6 bases and J by 7 bases, with 28 bases between. In germline, CDR1 is MNHGY, CDR2 SAAAGT. CDR3 length: 18 amino acids. The DNA of the CDR3 is TGTGCCAGCAGGAAACAAGAGGGGAGGGAGGGAGATGGGCAGCCCCAGCATTTT. Protein product: CASRKQEGREGDGQPQHF.

In this sample, this clone turned up a few times. V is TRBV28 and J is TRBJ1-5; 11 bases match TRBD1. CDR3 length equals 16 residues. The germline CDR1 and CDR2 sequences are MDHEN and SYDVKM. Trimming at V came to 4 bases and at J to 7 bases, leaving 9 bases not matched to a gene. CDR3 sequence reads: CASSSLGQGARQPQHF. CDR3 sequence (DNA): TGTGCCAGCAGTTCCCTTGGACAGGGGGCAAGGCAGCCCCAGCATTTT.

This clone was found a few times. The chain has TRBV28 and TRBJ2-4, with D possibly TRBD2 on 5 matching bases. V lost 5 bases and J 0 bases, leaving 14 bases between the germline ends. This CDR3 contains 16 residues. The germline V gene has CDR1 MDHEN and CDR2 SYDVKM. CDR3 in amino acids: CASSTPGSLAKNIQYF. CDR3 DNA sequence: TGTGCCAGCAGTACCCCGGGGTCCTTAGCCAAAAACATTCAGTACTTC.

In its sample, this clone is medium-sized. The chain employs TRBV28 and TRBJ1-2, with D unresolved. The germline V and J ends were trimmed by 5 bases and 2 bases, with 15 bases remaining between them. The CDR3 is 15 amino acids. Germline V gives CDR1 MDHEN, CDR2 SYDVKM. The chain's CDR3 is CASSIFPPGNYGYTF. The CDR3 bases are TGTGCCAGCAGTATCTTCCCCCCTGGGAACTATGGCTACACCTTC.

This clone has only a few counts. This chain links TRBV6-7 with TRBJ2-7; D gene uncertain. TRBV6-7 is annotated as an ORF whose role is uncertain. Between the trimmed V and J ends, which lost 5 bases and 6 bases, there was a span of 8 bases. The CDR3 length is 11 residues. Here the CDR3 DNA reads TGTGCCAGCAGTGGCGTCGGCGAGCAGTACTTC. This encodes CASSGVGEQYF.

The chain uses TRBV14 and TRBJ2-1; TRBD2 agrees at 8 bases. The CDR3 totals 16 residues. The junction had 7 bases not matched to a gene; V was cut back by 2 bases and J by 4 bases. The germline V gene encodes CDR1 SGHDN and CDR2 FVKESK. The DNA for the CDR3 is TGTGCCAGCAGCCAAATATACGGGGGGGGATACAATGAGCAGTTCTTC. Its protein product is CASSQIYGGGYNEQFF.

This sequence joins TRBV5-1 and TRBJ1-5; 7 nucleotides match TRBD1. Trimming removed 8 bases from V and 0 bases from J; junction bases left unmatched: 5. CDR3 length: 14 amino acids. Germline V CDR1 and CDR2: SGHRS, YFSETQ. The DNA for the CDR3 is TGCGCCAGTCGGGACAGTGATAGCAATCAGCCCCAGCATTTT. Its translation is CASRDSDSNQPQHF. The full variable domain, completed using reference TRBV5-1 and TRBJ1-5, is KAGVTQTPRYLIKTRGQQVTLSCSPISGHRSVSWYQQTPGQGLQFLFEYFSETQRNKGNFPGRFSGRQFSNSRSEMNVSTLELGDSALYLCASRDSDSNQPQHFGDGTRLSIL.